The present T cell receptor beta chain was sequenced within a study of blood T cell repertoires in COVID-19. Study-level information: T cells, B-cell-depleted T cells, or PBMCs provided the cDNA or gDNA that served as material.

This CDR3 region has 14 residues. Germline V gene lookup returns CDR1 SGHAT and CDR2 FQNNGV. V lost 4 bases and J lost 1; bases outside the gene matches: 2. TCRdb keeps only in-frame clones here, not all; method: immunoSEQ multiplex PCR. Found here are around 330,000 clones, roughly 90% of them singletons; the top ten hold 4% to 6%. Enrollees, about 18 to 95 years old, lived in approximately 25 US areas. V is TRBV11-2 and J is TRBJ2-5; 8 nucleotides line up with TRBD2. The receptor's source is a man aged 60-69 years who had recovered from COVID-19. The sample consisted of PBMCs or T cells enriched from blood (not recorded which). CDR3 in DNA: TGTGCCAGCAGCTCACTAGCGGTCCAAGAGACCCAGTACTTC. Amino acids: CASSSLAVQETQYF.